One T cell receptor beta chain is described in this entry. The sample comes from a study of T cells in Graves' hyperthyroidism and ophthalmopathy. Amplification of TCR beta CDR3 regions used RNA as the template. The HTBI set primed first-round TCR CDR3 RT-PCR. TCRdb passed the multiplex PCR reads through MiXCR, listing each CDR3 protein once. This sample has about half a million distinct CDR3 sequences, with around a quarter found just once. CDR3 size: 15 residues. Per germline, CDR1 SGHTA and CDR2 FQGTGA. The ends were cut back, 6 bases at V and 0 bases at J, with 15 bases in the middle. This sequence joins TRBV7-3 and TRBJ2-7; D may be TRBD2 (6 bases). The sequence came from a woman aged 25 to 39 with Graves' ophthalmopathy. Sequences were obtained from blood. As DNA, the CDR3 is TGTGCCAGCAGTCCGTCCGGGAGACCCTCCTACGAGCAGTACTTC. It translates to CASSPSGRPSYEQYF.